The 22 T cell receptor beta chains below were found in one sample sequenced in a study of T cell repertoires in cytomegalovirus infection. Each CDR3 protein gets one entry after TCRdb re-called the reads with MiXCR. The table shows some 800,000 distinct CDR3 sequences, with under 35% occurring only once. No antigen has been assigned to these receptors. The sample consisted of cultured CD8+ T cells from PBMCs, taken from culture after CMV antigen stimulation. The receptors here all came from a human donor in good health (CMV status not recorded). Some clones in this sample may be carry-over from other donors' samples.

The V and J genes are TRBV29-1 and TRBJ2-5, with TRBD2 as a possible D gene (5 bases). The CDR3 extends over 13 amino acids. V gave up 7 bases and J gave up 3 bases, with 15 bases separating them. From germline, CDR1 is SQVTM and CDR2 ANQGSEA. CDR3 sequence reads: CSAERENKETQYF. CDR3 sequence (DNA): TGCAGCGCCGAAAGGGAGAATAAAGAGACCCAGTACTTC.

A few counts support this clonotype. The chain is built from TRBV27 and TRBJ1-2; a weak D match, TRBD1 (6 bases). Per the germline V gene, CDR1 is MNHEY and CDR2 is SMNVEV (reference sequence). Between the trimmed V and J ends, which lost 10 bases and 3 bases, there was a span of 12 bases. CDR3 length equals 12 residues. CDR3 region: CATGVMDYGYTF. As DNA, the CDR3 is TGTGCCACAGGGGTGATGGACTATGGCTACACCTTC.

This sequence joins TRBV15 and TRBJ1-5; no firm D call. The CDR3 runs 14 residues. V lost 3 bases and J lost 2, with 8 bases in between. In germline, CDR1 is LNHNV, CDR2 YYDKDF (reference sequence). CDR3 nucleotides: TGTGCCACCAGCAGGATGGGAGGCAATCAGCCCCAGCATTTT. Protein: CATSRMGGNQPQHF. The complete variable domain, with remaining parts taken from reference TRBV15 and TRBJ1-5, reads DAMVIQNPRYQVTQFGKPVTLSCSQTLNHNVMYWYQQKSSQAPKLLFHYYDKDFNNEADTPDNFQSRRPNTSFCFLDIRSPGLGDTAMYLCATSRMGGNQPQHFGDGTRLSIL.

The chain is built from TRBV28 and TRBJ2-7; unclear D gene. Per the germline V gene, CDR1 is MDHEN and CDR2 is SYDVKM. This CDR3 comprises 16 residues. The CDR3 bases are TGTGCCAGCAGTCAAGGACCGATAAACTTCTCCCACGAGCAGTACGTC. Residues: CASSQGPINFSHEQYV.

This clonotype was seen only a few times. The rearrangement uses TRBV2 and TRBJ2-1; D possibly corresponds to TRBD1 (6 bases). Looked up from germline, CDR1 is SNHLY and CDR2 is FYNNEI. The CDR3 runs to 12 residues. With 3 bases removed from V and 15 bases from J, the gap between germline ends came to 15 bases. The CDR3 DNA is TGTGCCAGCAGTGAGGGGGCCAAGGGGTCGTTCTTC. It encodes CASSEGAKGSFF. Combining the CDR3 with reference TRBV2 and TRBJ2-1 gives the whole variable domain EPEVTQTPSHQVTQMGQEVILRCVPISNHLYFYWYRQILGQKVEFLVSFYNNEISEKSEIFDDQFSVERPDGSNFTLKIRSTKLEDSAMYFCASSEGAKGSFFGPGTRLTVL.

This clonotype has more than one count but fewer than ten. V is TRBV10-2 and J is TRBJ1-5; 9 bases fit TRBD1. Germline values: CDR1 WSHSY, CDR2 SAAADI. CDR3 length: 15 amino acids. V trimming: 4 bases; J trimming: 3 bases; junction bases outside the gene matches: 4. CDR3 sequence (DNA): TGCGCCAGCAGTGGGGACAGGGCGAACAATCAGCCCCAGCATTTT. Translated: CASSGDRANNQPQHF.

This clonotype was seen just once. The V and J genes are TRBV5-1 and TRBJ2-7; 9 bases are a match to TRBD1. Germline V CDR1 and CDR2: SGHRS, YFSETQ. The CDR3 is made up of 14 amino acids. Losses at the gene ends were 6 bases for V and 2 bases for J; bases not matched to a gene: 6. The CDR3 region has the DNA TGCGCCAGCACCGGGACAGGGAGTCCCTACGAGCAGTACTTC. Its translation: CASTGTGSPYEQYF.

The J gene is TRBJ2-1, the V gene TRBV20-1; 8 nucleotides match TRBD1. Germline V gene data show CDR1 as DFQATT and CDR2 as SNEGSKA (reference sequence). The CDR3 consists of 14 residues. J was trimmed by 9 bases and V by 1 base; bases with no gene match: 8. This chain's CDR3 is CSARGRDRGGEQFF. DNA of the CDR3: TGCAGTGCTAGAGGACGAGACAGGGGAGGTGAGCAGTTCTTC.

There are a few counts of this clonotype. This sequence joins TRBV12-3 or TRBV12-4 and TRBJ1-2; possible D gene TRBD1, 6 bases. The V and J ends lost 7 bases and 4 bases respectively, with 13 bases between them. This CDR3 contains 13 residues. The CDR3 reads CASTPGAIYGYTF. CDR3 coding DNA: TGTGCCAGCACGCCAGGGGCAATCTATGGCTACACCTTC.

The chain carries TRBV9 and TRBJ2-1; TRBD1 agrees at 11 bases. J lost 7 bases, V lost 2 bases, and 5 bases had no gene match. Per germline, CDR1 SGDLS and CDR2 YYNGEE. CDR3 size: 15 residues. As DNA, the CDR3 is TGTGCCAGCAGCGTGGGGACAGGGGGTCCAAATGAGCAGTTCTTC. Protein sequence: CASSVGTGGPNEQFF.

This clonotype was counted only a few times. V gene TRBV7-9 combines with J gene TRBJ2-5, with 8 positions matching TRBD2. The CDR3 loop spans 15 amino acids. Germline CDR1 is SEHNR and CDR2 is FQNEAQ (reference sequence). J lost 3 bases, V lost 8 bases, and 11 bases had no gene match. This CDR3 reads CASGTGGALKETQYF. The CDR3 DNA sequence: TGTGCCAGCGGCACGGGGGGGGCCTTAAAAGAGACCCAGTACTTC.

There are many counts of this clonotype. The chain joins TRBV7-6 to TRBJ2-2, with D uncertain. CDR3 length: 12 residues. The germline V gene has CDR1 SGHVS and CDR2 FNYEAQ. V was clipped by 3 bases and J by 5 bases, with 4 bases between them. CDR3 DNA sequence: TGTGCCAGCAGCTTCGTGACCGGGGAGCTGTTTTTT. It specifies CASSFVTGELFF.

This clonotype has more than one count but fewer than ten. The V and J genes are TRBV28 and TRBJ2-1, with D tentatively TRBD2 (5 bases). Germline lookup yields CDR1 MDHEN and CDR2 SYDVKM. This CDR3 has 14 residues. V gave up 6 bases and J gave up 3 bases, with 12 bases separating them. The CDR3 sequence: CASSERNFYNEQFF. The CDR3 nucleotides are TGTGCCAGCAGCGAGCGGAATTTCTACAATGAGCAGTTCTTC.

The CDR3, as DNA: TGTGCCAGCAGCCGGGGGACCACCTGGACCGGGGAGCTGTTTTTT. Its protein is CASSRGTTWTGELFF. The V call is TRBV27, the J call TRBJ2-2; D is perhaps TRBD2 (6 bases). V shed 6 bases and J shed 5 bases, with 16 bases lying between them. There are 15 residues in the CDR3. CDR1 is MNHEY, CDR2 SMNVEV, per germline (reference sequence).

The chain uses TRBV6-1 and TRBJ2-3; the D gene is possibly TRBD1 (5 bases). Trimming pared 6 bases from V and 6 bases from J, leaving 16 bases between. CDR3 length: 14 residues. From germline, CDR1 is MNHNS and CDR2 SASEGT. The CDR3 nucleotides read TGTGCCAGCAGCGTCTTTTCAGGGCCGGATACGCAGTATTTT. Translation: CASSVFSGPDTQYF.

This clonotype was recorded a few times. The chain joins TRBV7-2 to TRBJ2-5; TRBD1 matches 8 bases. The V and J ends lost 7 bases and 9 bases, in that order; junction bases with no gene match: 19. The length of the CDR3 is 16 residues. Germline V gene sequence: CDR1 SGHTA, CDR2 FQGNSA. CDR3 bases: TGTGCCAGCACCCCCCGAGACAGGGGTCGCATGGTGGCCCAGTACTTC. This codes for CASTPRDRGRMVAQYF.

The sample holds a few counts of this clonotype. The chain recombines TRBV12-3 or TRBV12-4 with TRBJ2-3; D may be TRBD1 (5 bases). V was pared by 6 bases and J by 0 bases, with 13 bases between. CDR3 length: 15 amino acids. This CDR3 reads CASRSQGSSTDTQYF. The CDR3 coding sequence is TGTGCCAGCAGAAGTCAGGGCTCTAGCACAGATACGCAGTATTTT.

V usage is TRBV6-5 and J usage is TRBJ1-2, with unresolved D. Trimming pared 8 bases from V and 0 bases from J, leaving 10 bases between. This CDR3 comprises 13 residues. Looked up from germline, CDR1 is MNHEY and CDR2 is SVGAGI. For the CDR3, the DNA is TGTGCCAGCGGTTGGAATCCTAACTATGGCTACACCTTC. It yields the protein CASGWNPNYGYTF.

This clonotype has just one count. The rearrangement joins TRBV5-1 to TRBJ2-1; TRBD2 might be the D (5 bases). Germline assignment: CDR1 SGHRS and CDR2 YFSETQ. The CDR3 runs to 11 residues. The V end was cut by 4 bases, the J end by 10 bases, with 9 bases between. CDR3 sequence reads: CASSRTREQFF. Here the CDR3 DNA reads TGCGCCAGCAGCCGCACTAGGGAGCAGTTCTTC.

This clonotype was found a few times. This sequence joins TRBV6-2 or TRBV6-3 and TRBJ1-5; no clear D. The V gene's germline CDR1 is MNHEY and CDR2 SVGEGT. V was trimmed by 5 bases and J by 6 bases, leaving 14 bases between them. The CDR3 covers 14 residues. CDR3 DNA sequence: TGTGCCAGCAGTCCCACGGGTCACGGTCAGCCCCAGCATTTT. This codes for CASSPTGHGQPQHF.

The table lists this clonotype with a few counts. This chain links TRBV7-9 with TRBJ2-7; unclear D gene. The germline V gene encodes CDR1 SEHNR and CDR2 FQNEAQ (reference sequence). The V gene lost 4 bases and the J gene lost 0 bases, with 10 bases spanning the gap. There are 14 residues in the CDR3. CDR3 region: CASSSSEYSYEQYV. As DNA, the CDR3 is TGTGCCAGCAGCTCCTCTGAGTACTCCTACGAGCAGTACGTC.

The CDR3 protein is CSAPSGGTSGAKNIQYF. CDR3 nucleotides: TGCAGTGCCCCCTCCGGGGGGACTAGCGGGGCGAAAAACATTCAGTACTTC. The chain employs TRBV20-1 and TRBJ2-4; TRBD2 matches at 13 bases. Germline V gene data show CDR1 as DFQATT and CDR2 as SNEGSKA (reference sequence). The J segment lost 4 bases and the V segment lost 6 bases, leaving 12 bases of the junction unmatched. CDR3 size: 17 residues.